The rows below give T cell receptor beta chains drawn from one sample of a study of blood T cell repertoires in COVID-19. The assay was immunoSEQ multiplex PCR, and TCRdb's table has in-frame clones only and misses some. Of about 110,000 clones detected, about nine tenths appear once; the ten largest clones hold 2% to 3%. Specimen: peripheral blood. The receptors derive from a human donor in a cohort sampled during active COVID-19. Each CDR3 is given with its conserved first and last residue. A D gene is named only where the DNA matches it firmly. Rows give clone size only sometimes, using once, few, many, or a class for an expanded clone.

J gene,V gene,D gene,clone size,CDR3 protein,CDR3 DNA
TRBJ1-4,TRBV19,TRBD1,NA,CASTASRDRGQKLFF,TGTGCCAGTACCGCCTCCCGGGACAGGGGACAAAAACTGTTTTTT
TRBJ1-2,TRBV3-1/TRBV3-2,TRBD1,NA,CASRAGGWDGYTF,TGTGCCAGCAGGGCAGGGGGCTGGGATGGCTACACCTTC
TRBJ1-5,TRBV29-1,NA,NA,CSVEWDLTGRNQPQHF,TGCAGCGTTGAGTGGGATCTGACAGGTAGGAATCAGCCCCAGCATTTT
TRBJ1-6,TRBV7-2,NA,NA,CASSVQGNSPLHF,TGTGCCAGCAGCGTCCAGGGGAATTCACCCCTCCACTTT
TRBJ2-3,TRBV28,NA,NA,CASSLIGLLEGADTQYF,TGTGCCAGCAGTTTGATAGGGCTCCTCGAAGGGGCAGATACGCAGTATTTT
TRBJ2-3,TRBV25-1,NA,NA,CASSGRGADTQYF,TGTGCCAGCAGCGGGCGGGGTGCAGATACGCAGTATTTT
TRBJ1-5,TRBV4-2,NA,few,CASSPITNQPQHF,TGTGCCAGCAGCCCGATAACTAACCAGCCCCAGCATTTT
TRBJ1-6,TRBV3-1/TRBV3-2,TRBD1,NA,CASSQDFRGDSPLHF,TGTGCCAGCAGCCAAGATTTCAGGGGGGATTCACCCCTCCACTTT
TRBJ1-1,TRBV6-5,NA,NA,CASSYSAGWKNTEAFF,TGTGCCAGCAGTTACTCGGCAGGGTGGAAGAACACTGAAGCTTTCTTT
TRBJ1-2,TRBV30,TRBD1,NA,CAWMGFGDSPFNYGYTF,TGTGCCTGGATGGGATTTGGGGACAGCCCCTTTAACTATGGCTACACCTTC
TRBJ1-5,TRBV15,TRBD1,NA,CATSRDRQGNSNQPQHF,TGTGCCACCAGCAGAGATAGACAGGGGAATAGCAATCAGCCCCAGCATTTT
TRBJ2-5,TRBV4-1,TRBD2,NA,CASSQLTPLAGGLQETQYF,TGCGCCAGCAGCCAATTAACCCCACTAGCGGGGGGCCTTCAAGAGACCCAGTACTTC
TRBJ2-1,TRBV3-1/TRBV3-2,TRBD1,NA,CASSQVRDSRYNEQFF,TGTGCCAGCAGCCAAGTGAGGGACAGCCGCTACAATGAGCAGTTCTTC
TRBJ1-5,TRBV27,NA,NA,CASSTSGNQPQHF,TGTGCCAGCAGCACCTCGGGCAATCAGCCCCAGCATTTT
TRBJ2-3,TRBV11-2,NA,NA,CASSLEVGARVDTQYF,TGTGCCAGCAGCTTAGAGGTTGGGGCCAGGGTTGATACGCAGTATTTT
TRBJ2-7,TRBV7-9,TRBD1,NA,CASSHSTGVPYEQYF,TGTGCCAGCAGCCATTCGACAGGGGTGCCCTACGAGCAGTACTTC
TRBJ1-1,TRBV10-1,NA,NA,CASSESGGAREAFF,TGCGCCAGCAGTGAGTCGGGGGGGGCGCGTGAAGCTTTCTTT
TRBJ2-1,TRBV18,NA,once,CASSPANNEQFF,TGTGCCAGCTCACCAGCTAACAATGAGCAGTTCTTC
TRBJ2-2,TRBV27,NA,few,CASSSTTSPGLTGELFF,TGTGCCAGCAGCTCAACTACTTCACCGGGTCTAACCGGGGAGCTGTTTTTT
TRBJ2-7,TRBV11-1,TRBD2,NA,CASSSGGDYEQYF,TGTGCCAGCAGCTCGGGGGGGGACTACGAGCAGTACTTC
TRBJ1-2,TRBV7-9,NA,NA,CASSSRGAGYGYTF,TGTGCCAGCAGCTCCCGCGGGGCGGGCTATGGCTACACCTTC
TRBJ2-3,TRBV28,TRBD2,NA,CASSLAGDLDTQYF,TGTGCCAGCAGTTTGGCGGGGGACCTCGATACGCAGTATTTT
TRBJ2-7,TRBV27,NA,NA,CASSFAGAGDEQYF,TGTGCCAGCAGTTTCGCGGGGGCAGGGGACGAGCAGTACTTC
TRBJ2-1,TRBV27,TRBD2,NA,CASSLTSGYNEQFF,TGTGCCAGCAGTTTGACTAGCGGATACAATGAGCAGTTCTTC
TRBJ2-4,TRBV7-2,NA,once,CASSQTGTGLGLAKNIQYF,TGTGCCAGCAGCCAAACCGGGACTGGGTTGGGGTTAGCCAAAAACATTCAGTACTTC
TRBJ2-1,TRBV19,TRBD2,NA,CASSTPGGGNEQFF,TGTGCCAGTAGTACTCCCGGGGGGGGGAATGAGCAGTTCTTC
TRBJ2-4,TRBV6-1,TRBD2,once,CASSEKWGGKGNIQYF,TGTGCCAGCAGTGAAAAATGGGGGGGTAAGGGGAACATTCAGTACTTC
TRBJ2-7,TRBV9,NA,NA,CASSVAGPGDEQYF,TGTGCCAGCAGCGTAGCGGGACCGGGAGACGAGCAGTACTTC
TRBJ1-1,TRBV6-5,TRBD1,once,CASTRTGAAEAFF,TGTGCCAGCACCCGGACAGGGGCCGCTGAAGCTTTCTTT
TRBJ1-2,TRBV4-2,NA,NA,CASSQVGHAGYTF,TGTGCCAGCAGCCAAGTGGGACATGCCGGCTACACCTTC
TRBJ1-2,TRBV9,TRBD1,once,CASSVGGGDYGYTF,TGTGCCAGCAGCGTAGGAGGGGGCGACTATGGCTACACCTTC
TRBJ2-5,TRBV7-8,TRBD2,NA,CASSYVGTTLGTQYF,TGTGCCAGCAGCTATGTTGGGACTACCCTTGGGACCCAGTACTTC
TRBJ1-4,TRBV29-1,TRBD1,NA,CSAASGTGSGKLFF,TGCAGCGCAGCATCCGGGACAGGGAGTGGAAAACTGTTTTTT
TRBJ2-5,TRBV9,TRBD1,NA,CASSVLGQGFGETQYF,TGTGCCAGCAGCGTACTGGGACAGGGTTTTGGAGAGACCCAGTACTTC
TRBJ2-7,TRBV21-1,NA,NA,CASSKGRREAPYEQYF,TGTGCCAGCAGCAAAGGGCGGCGGGAGGCCCCCTACGAGCAGTACTTC
TRBJ1-4,TRBV18,NA,NA,CASSPRQMNEKLFF,TGTGCCAGCTCACCTCGACAGATGAATGAAAAACTGTTTTTT
TRBJ2-5,TRBV5-1,NA,NA,CASSPLTDQETQYF,TGCGCCAGCAGCCCGTTGACAGACCAAGAGACCCAGTACTTC
TRBJ1-1,TRBV28,TRBD1,NA,CASNPDRGPKVAFF,TGTGCCAGCAATCCGGACAGGGGGCCAAAAGTCGCTTTCTTT
TRBJ1-4,TRBV12-5,NA,NA,CASGLALQNEKLFF,TGTGCTAGTGGTTTGGCTTTACAGAATGAAAAACTGTTTTTT
TRBJ2-3,TRBV10-1,TRBD2,once,CASSEPGLAGRRDTQYF,TGCGCCAGCAGTGAGCCCGGACTAGCGGGACGCCGGGATACGCAGTATTTT
TRBJ2-5,TRBV9,TRBD2,NA,CASSVGTSGGASETQYF,TGTGCCAGCAGCGTAGGTACTAGCGGGGGGGCCTCGGAGACCCAGTACTTC
TRBJ2-1,TRBV3-1/TRBV3-2,TRBD2,NA,CASSQAGGNYNEQFF,TGTGCCAGCAGCCAAGCCGGGGGGAATTACAATGAGCAGTTCTTC
TRBJ1-1,TRBV2,NA,NA,CASSEYQGDTEAFF,TGTGCCAGCAGTGAGTACCAGGGTGATACTGAAGCTTTCTTT
TRBJ2-2,TRBV3-1/TRBV3-2,NA,NA,CASMGARTGELFF,TGTGCCAGTATGGGGGCGCGCACCGGGGAGCTGTTTTTT
TRBJ2-2,TRBV5-1,NA,NA,CASTLGNYRANTGELFF,TGCGCCAGCACCTTGGGGAATTACAGGGCGAACACCGGGGAGCTGTTTTTT
TRBJ1-2,TRBV5-6,NA,NA,CASSWREGDYGYTF,TGTGCCAGCAGCTGGAGGGAAGGCGACTATGGCTACACCTTC